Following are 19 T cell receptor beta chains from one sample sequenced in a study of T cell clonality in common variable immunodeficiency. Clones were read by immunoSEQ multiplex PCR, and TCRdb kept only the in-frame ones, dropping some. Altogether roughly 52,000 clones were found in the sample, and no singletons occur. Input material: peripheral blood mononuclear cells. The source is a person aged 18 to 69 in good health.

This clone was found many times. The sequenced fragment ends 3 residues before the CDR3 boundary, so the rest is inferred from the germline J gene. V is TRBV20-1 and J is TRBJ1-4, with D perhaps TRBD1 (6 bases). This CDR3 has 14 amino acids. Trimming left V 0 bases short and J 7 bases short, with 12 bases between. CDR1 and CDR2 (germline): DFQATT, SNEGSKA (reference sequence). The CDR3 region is CSARDGGGSEKLFF. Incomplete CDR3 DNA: TGCAGTGCTAGAGATGGAGGGGGAAGTGAAAAA.

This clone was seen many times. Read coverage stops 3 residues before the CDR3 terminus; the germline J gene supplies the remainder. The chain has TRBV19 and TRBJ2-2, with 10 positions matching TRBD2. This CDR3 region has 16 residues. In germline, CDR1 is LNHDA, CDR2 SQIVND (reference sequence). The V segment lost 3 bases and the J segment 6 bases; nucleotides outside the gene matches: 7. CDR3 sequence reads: CASSIKAGGPAGELFF. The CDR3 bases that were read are TGTGCCAGTAGTATTAAAGCGGGAGGGCCGGCCGGGGAG.

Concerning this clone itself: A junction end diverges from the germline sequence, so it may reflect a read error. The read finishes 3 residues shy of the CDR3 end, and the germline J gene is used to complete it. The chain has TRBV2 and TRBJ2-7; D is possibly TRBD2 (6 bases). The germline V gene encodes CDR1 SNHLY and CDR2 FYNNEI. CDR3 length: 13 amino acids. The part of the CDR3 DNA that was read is TGTGCCGGCAGCGTCACTAGCAGGTACGAG. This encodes CAGSVTSRYE. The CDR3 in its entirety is CAGSVTSRYEQYF. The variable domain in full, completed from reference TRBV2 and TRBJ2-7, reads EPEVTQTPSHQVTQMGQEVILRCVPISNHLYFYWYRQILGQKVEFLVSFYNNEISEKSEIFDDQFSVERPDGSNFTLKIRSTKLEDSAMYFCAGSVTSRYEQYFGPGTRLTVT.

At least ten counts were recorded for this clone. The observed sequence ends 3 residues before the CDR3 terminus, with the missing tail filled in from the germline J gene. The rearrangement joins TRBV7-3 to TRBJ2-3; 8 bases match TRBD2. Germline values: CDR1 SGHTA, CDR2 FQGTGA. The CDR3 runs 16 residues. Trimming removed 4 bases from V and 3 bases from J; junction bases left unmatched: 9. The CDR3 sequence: CASSSLAGRGTDTQYF. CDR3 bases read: TGTGCCAGCAGCTCGTTAGCGGGGAGGGGTACAGATACG.

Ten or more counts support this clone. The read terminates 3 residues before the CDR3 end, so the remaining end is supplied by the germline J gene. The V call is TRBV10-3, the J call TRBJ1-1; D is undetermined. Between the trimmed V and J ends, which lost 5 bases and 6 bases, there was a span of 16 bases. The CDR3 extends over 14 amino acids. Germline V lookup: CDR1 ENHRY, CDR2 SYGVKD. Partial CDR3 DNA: TGTGCCATCAGTCCCAACGCCGGGTCCGCTGAA. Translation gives CAISPNAGSAE. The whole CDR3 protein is CAISPNAGSAEAFF.

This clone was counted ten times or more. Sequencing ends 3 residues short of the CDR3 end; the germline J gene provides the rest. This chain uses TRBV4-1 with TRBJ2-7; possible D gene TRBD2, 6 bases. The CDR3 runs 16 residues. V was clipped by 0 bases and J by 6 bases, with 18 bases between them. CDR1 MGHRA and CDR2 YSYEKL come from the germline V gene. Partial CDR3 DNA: TGCGCCAGCAGCCAAGACCCGGGGGACCCAAGGGCCGAG. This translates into CASSQDPGDPRAE. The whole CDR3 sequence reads CASSQDPGDPRAEQYF.

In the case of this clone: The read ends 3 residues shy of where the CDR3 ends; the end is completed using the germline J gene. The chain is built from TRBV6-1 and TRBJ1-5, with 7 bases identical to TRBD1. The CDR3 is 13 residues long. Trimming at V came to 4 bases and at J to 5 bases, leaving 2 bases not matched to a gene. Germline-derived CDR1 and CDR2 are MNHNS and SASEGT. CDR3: CASSVTGDQPQHF. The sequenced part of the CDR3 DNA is TGTGCCAGCAGTGTAACAGGGGATCAGCCC.

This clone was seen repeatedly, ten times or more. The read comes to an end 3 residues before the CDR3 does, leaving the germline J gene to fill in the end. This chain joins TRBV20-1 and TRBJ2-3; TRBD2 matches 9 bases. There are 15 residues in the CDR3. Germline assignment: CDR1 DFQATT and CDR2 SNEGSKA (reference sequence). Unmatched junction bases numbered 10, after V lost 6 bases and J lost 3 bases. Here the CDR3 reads CSAPSREGVTDTQYF. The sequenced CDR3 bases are TGCAGTGCCCCCTCGCGGGAGGGTGTAACAGATACG.

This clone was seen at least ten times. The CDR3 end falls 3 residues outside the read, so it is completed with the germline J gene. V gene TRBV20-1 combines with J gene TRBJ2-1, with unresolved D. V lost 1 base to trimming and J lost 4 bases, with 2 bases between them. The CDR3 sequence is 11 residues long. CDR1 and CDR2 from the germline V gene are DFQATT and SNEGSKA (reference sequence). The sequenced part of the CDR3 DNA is TGCAGTGCTAGAGCTTACAATGAG. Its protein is CSARAYNE. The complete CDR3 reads CSARAYNEQFF.

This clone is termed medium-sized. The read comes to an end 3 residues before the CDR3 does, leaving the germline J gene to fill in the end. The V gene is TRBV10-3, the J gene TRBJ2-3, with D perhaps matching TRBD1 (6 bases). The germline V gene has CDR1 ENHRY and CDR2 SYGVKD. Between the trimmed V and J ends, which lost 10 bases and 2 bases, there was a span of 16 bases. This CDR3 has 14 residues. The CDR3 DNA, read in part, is TGTGCCACCTACAGGGATCTCCTCACAGATACG. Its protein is CATYRDLLTDT. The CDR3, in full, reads CATYRDLLTDTQYF.

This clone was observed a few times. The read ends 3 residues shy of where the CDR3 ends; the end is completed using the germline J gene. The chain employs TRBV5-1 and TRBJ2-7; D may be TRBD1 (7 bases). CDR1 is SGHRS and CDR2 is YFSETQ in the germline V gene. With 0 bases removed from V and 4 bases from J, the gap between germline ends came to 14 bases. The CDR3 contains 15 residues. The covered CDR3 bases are TGCGCCAGCAGCTTGGCCGGCGGGACAGCGTACGAG. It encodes CASSLAGGTAYE. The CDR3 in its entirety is CASSLAGGTAYEQYF.

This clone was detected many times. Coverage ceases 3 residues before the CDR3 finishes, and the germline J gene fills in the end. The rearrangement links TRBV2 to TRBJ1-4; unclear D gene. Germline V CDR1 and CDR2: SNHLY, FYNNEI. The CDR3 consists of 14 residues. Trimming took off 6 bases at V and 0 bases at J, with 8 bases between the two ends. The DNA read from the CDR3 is TGTGCCAGCAGCTCACAAGCAACTAATGAAAAA. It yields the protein CASSSQATNEK. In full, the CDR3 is CASSSQATNEKLFF.

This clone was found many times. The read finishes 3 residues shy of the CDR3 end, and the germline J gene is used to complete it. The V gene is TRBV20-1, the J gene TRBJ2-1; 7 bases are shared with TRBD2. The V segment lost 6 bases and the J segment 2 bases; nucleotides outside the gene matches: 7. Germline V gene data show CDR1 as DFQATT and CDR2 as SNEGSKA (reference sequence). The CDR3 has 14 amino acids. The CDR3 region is CSASSAGAYNEQFF. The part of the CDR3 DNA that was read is TGCAGTGCGTCTTCGGCGGGAGCCTACAATGAG.

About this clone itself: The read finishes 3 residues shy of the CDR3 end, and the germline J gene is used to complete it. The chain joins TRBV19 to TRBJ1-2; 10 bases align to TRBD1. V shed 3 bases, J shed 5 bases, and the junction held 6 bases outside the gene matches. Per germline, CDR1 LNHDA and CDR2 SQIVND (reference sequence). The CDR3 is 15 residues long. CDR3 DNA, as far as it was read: TGTGCCAGTAGTATTGTGGGACAGGGGAAATATGGC. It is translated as CASSIVGQGKYG. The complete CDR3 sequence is CASSIVGQGKYGYTF.

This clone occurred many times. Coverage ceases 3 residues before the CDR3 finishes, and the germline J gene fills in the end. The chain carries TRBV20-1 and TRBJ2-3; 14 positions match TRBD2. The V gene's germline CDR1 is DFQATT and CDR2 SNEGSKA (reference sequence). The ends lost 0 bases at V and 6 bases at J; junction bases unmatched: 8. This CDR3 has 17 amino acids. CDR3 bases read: TGCAGTGCTAGAGAGCCGACTAGCGGGAGGGCCAGGGATACG. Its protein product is CSAREPTSGRARDT. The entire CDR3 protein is CSAREPTSGRARDTQYF.

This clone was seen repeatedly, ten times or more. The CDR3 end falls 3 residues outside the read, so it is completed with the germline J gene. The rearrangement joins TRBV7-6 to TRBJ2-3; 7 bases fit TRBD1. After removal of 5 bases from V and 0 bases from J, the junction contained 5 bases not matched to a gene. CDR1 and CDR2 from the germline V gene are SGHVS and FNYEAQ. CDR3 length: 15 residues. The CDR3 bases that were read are TGTGCCAGCAGCCGCCTGGGACAGAGCACAGATACG. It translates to CASSRLGQSTDT. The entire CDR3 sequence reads CASSRLGQSTDTQYF.

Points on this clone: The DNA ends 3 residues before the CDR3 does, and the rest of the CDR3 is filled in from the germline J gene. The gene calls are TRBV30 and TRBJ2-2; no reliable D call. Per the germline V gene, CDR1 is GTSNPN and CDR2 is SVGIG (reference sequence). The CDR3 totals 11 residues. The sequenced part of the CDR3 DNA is TGTGCCTGGAGTGTTCCCCCCAGG. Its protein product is CAWSVPPR. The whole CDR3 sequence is CAWSVPPRLFF. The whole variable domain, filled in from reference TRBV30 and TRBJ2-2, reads SQTIHQWPATLVQPVGSPLSLECTVEGTSNPNLYWYRQAAGRGLQLLFYSVGIGQISSEVPQNLSASRPQDRQFILSSKKLLLSDSGFYLCAWSVPPRLFFGEGSRLTVL.

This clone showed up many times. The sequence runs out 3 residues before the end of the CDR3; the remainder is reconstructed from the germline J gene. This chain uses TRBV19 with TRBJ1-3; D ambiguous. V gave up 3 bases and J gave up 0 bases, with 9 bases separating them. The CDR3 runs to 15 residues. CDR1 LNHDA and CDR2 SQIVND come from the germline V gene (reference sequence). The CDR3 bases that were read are TGTGCCAGTAGTATTGTCAGAAGCTCTGGAAACACC. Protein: CASSIVRSSGNT. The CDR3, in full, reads CASSIVRSSGNTIYF.

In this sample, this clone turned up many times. The sequenced CDR3 bases are TGCAGCGTTGTAGTGTCTTCCGCTGAA. Its protein is CSVVVSSAE. The whole CDR3 is CSVVVSSAEAFF. The chain combines TRBV29-1 with TRBJ1-1, with no clear D. Coverage ceases 3 residues before the CDR3 finishes, and the germline J gene fills in the end. The CDR3 is 12 amino acids. CDR1 and CDR2 (germline): SQVTM, ANQGSEA. The V end was cut by 4 bases, the J end by 6 bases, with 12 bases between.